This T cell receptor (beta chain) was found in a study of graft-versus-host responses after intestinal transplantation. TCRdb's copy holds only in-frame clones and misses some; the assay was immunoSEQ multiplex PCR. Here the sample spans 60,000 to 80,000 clones, 80% to 95% being singletons. Of note for this clone: Its antigen is unknown.

V was pared by 3 bases and J by 7 bases, with 5 bases of the junction left unmatched. Germline V lookup: CDR1 KGHSH, CDR2 LQKENI. CDR3 length equals 13 residues. This sample comprised unstimulated CD8+ T cells sorted from spleen or lymph node cells, obtained before intestinal transplant. J is TRBJ1-2 and V is TRBV18; 7 bases are shared with TRBD1. The clonotype originates from a human donor who received an intestinal transplant. The CDR3 DNA reads as TGTGCCAGCTCACCTACAGGGGACCCTGGCTACACCTTC. As protein: CASSPTGDPGYTF.